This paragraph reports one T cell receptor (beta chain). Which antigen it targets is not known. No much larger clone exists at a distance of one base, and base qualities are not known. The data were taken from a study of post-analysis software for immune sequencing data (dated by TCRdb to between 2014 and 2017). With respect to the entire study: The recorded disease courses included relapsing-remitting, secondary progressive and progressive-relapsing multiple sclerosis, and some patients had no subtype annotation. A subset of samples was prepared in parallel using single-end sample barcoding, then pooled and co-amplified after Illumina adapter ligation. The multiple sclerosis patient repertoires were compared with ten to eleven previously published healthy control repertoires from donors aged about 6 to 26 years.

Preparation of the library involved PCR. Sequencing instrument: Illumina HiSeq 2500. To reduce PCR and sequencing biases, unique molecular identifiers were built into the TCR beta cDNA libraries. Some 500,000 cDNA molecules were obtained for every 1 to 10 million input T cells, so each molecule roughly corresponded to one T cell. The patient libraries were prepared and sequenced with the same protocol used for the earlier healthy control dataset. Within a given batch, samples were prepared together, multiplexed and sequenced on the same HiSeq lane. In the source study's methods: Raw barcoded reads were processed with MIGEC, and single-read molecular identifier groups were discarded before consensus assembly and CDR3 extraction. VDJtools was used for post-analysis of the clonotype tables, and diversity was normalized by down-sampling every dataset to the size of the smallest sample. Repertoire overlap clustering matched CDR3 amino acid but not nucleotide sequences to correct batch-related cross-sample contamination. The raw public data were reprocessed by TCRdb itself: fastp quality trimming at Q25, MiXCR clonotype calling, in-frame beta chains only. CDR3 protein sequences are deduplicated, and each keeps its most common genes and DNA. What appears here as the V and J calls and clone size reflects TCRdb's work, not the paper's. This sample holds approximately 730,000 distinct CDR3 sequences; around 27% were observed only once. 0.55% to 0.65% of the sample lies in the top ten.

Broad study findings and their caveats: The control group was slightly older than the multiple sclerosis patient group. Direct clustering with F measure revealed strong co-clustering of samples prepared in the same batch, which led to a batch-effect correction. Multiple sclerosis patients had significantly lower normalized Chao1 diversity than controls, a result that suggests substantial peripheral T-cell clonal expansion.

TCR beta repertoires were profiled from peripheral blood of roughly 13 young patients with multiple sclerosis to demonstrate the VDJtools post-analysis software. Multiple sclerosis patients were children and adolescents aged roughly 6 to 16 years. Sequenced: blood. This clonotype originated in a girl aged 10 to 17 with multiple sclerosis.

The DNA reads TGTGCCAGCAGCAGCGCGGGGCCTAACTATGGCTACACCTTC. It encodes CASSSAGPNYGYTF. The sequence is built from TRBV7-8 and TRBJ1-2; the D region possibly corresponds to TRBD1 (5 bases align). V loses 5 bases, J loses 0 bases, and the germline ends lie 10 bases apart. CDR1 and CDR2, looked up from the germline V gene, are SGHVS and FQNEAQ. The CDR3 sequence holds 14 residues, the cysteine and phenylalanine included. Only CDR3 DNA remains: 42 bases, in frame from the first base.